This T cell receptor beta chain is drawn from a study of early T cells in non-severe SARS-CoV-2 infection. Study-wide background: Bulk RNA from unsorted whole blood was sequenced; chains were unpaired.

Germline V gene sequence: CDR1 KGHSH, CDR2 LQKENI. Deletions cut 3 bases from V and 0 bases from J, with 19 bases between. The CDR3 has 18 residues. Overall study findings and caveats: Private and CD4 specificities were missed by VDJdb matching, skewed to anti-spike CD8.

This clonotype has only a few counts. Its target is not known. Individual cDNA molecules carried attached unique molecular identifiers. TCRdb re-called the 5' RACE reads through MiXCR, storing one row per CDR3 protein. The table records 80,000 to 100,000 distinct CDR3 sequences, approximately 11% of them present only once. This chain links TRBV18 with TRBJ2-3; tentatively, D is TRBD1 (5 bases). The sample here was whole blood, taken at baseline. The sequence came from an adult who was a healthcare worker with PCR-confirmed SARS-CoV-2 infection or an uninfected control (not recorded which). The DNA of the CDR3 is TGTGCCAGCTCACCGAAGCGACAGCACCAATCTAGCACAGATACGCAGTATTTT. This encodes CASSPKRQHQSSTDTQYF.